The TCR beta chain described here comes from a study of T cells after yellow fever vaccination. Conversion of TCR transcripts into cDNA relied on 5'RACE template switching, which added a universal primer site and UMIs. Each CDR3 protein is one row after TCRdb ran MiXCR on the 5' RACE reads. The sample comprises some 120,000 distinct CDR3 sequences, about 7.4% of which are singletons, and nearly 2.5% rests with the top ten. V gave up 2 bases and J gave up 4 bases, with 5 bases separating them. The CDR3 sequence is 12 residues long. The germline V gene has CDR1 KGHSH and CDR2 LQKENI. A note on this clonotype: The antigen remains unidentified.

Study findings and constraints: A limited proportion of clonotypes was detected within both the CD4 and CD8 compartments. The secondary response showed a weaker magnitude and a faster peak, day 5 versus 15.

This sample comprised CD4+ T cells sorted from PBMCs, obtained less than 11 days after the first yellow fever vaccination. The rearrangement uses TRBV18 and TRBJ1-2; D not resolved. This clonotype was obtained from a man aged 18-30 years who received the YFV17D yellow fever vaccine. CDR3 amino acids: CASSPELYGYTF. CDR3 coding DNA: TGTGCCAGCTCACCAGAGCTCTATGGCTACACCTTC.